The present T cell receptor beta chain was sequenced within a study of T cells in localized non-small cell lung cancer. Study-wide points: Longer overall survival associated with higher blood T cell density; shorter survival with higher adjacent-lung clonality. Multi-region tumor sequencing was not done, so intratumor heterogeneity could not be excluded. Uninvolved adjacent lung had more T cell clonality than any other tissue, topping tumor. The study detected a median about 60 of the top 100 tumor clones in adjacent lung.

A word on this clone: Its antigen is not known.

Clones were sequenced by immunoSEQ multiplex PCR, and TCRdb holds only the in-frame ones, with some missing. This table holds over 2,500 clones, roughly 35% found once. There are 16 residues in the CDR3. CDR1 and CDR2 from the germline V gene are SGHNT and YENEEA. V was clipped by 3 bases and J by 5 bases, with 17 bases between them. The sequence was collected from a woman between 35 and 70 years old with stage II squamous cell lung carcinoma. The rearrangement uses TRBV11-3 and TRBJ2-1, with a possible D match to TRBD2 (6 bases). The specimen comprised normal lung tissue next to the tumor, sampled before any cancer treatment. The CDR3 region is CASSLVRRGVNNEQFF. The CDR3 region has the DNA TGTGCCAGCAGCTTGGTTCGGAGGGGAGTTAACAATGAGCAGTTCTTC.